This T cell receptor beta chain stems from a study of T cell repertoires in cytomegalovirus infection. TCRdb fed the reads into MiXCR, producing one record per CDR3 protein. The table shows 830,000 or so distinct CDR3 sequences, with approximately 30% occurring only once. The CDR3 is 16 amino acids. J was trimmed by 2 bases and V by 1 base; bases with no gene match: 5. Germline V gene data show CDR1 as WNHNN and CDR2 as SYGVQD (reference sequence). The sample holds a few counts of this clonotype. Its cognate antigen is unknown. This clonotype originated in a human donor in good health (CMV status not recorded). Some clones in this sample may be carry-over from other donors' samples. The V call is TRBV10-1, the J call TRBJ2-7; 10 bases align to TRBD2. The sample was cultured CD8+ T cells from PBMCs, taken from culture after CMV antigen stimulation. The CDR3 spells CASSELGLAKTYEQYF. The CDR3 DNA is TGCGCCAGCAGTGAGTTGGGACTAGCGAAGACCTACGAGCAGTACTTC.